Listed here are 10 T cell receptor beta chains from one sample, sequenced in a study of T cells in Graves' hyperthyroidism and ophthalmopathy (dated by TCRdb to about 2019). Libraries were built with multiplex PCR. Data came from an Illumina HiSeq 2000. Amplification of TCR beta CDR3 regions was carried out from RNA transcripts. The first round of RT-PCR for the TCR CDR3 was performed with the HTBI primer set and the Qiagen OneStep RT-PCR kit. Starting from the raw public reads, TCRdb applied fastp trimming at Q25, assembled clones with MiXCR and retained in-frame beta chains. Every entry covers one CDR3 protein and lists the most common genes and DNA from its rows. The sample data list fewer than 900,000 distinct CDR3 sequences, and around 15% of these were observed just once. 8.4% of the sample lies in the top ten. The source material was blood. Receptor source: a man between 18 and 29 years old with Graves' hyperthyroidism.

This clonotype was counted many times. The chain links TRBV5-8 to TRBJ1-1; D is uncertain. V was cut by 0 bases and J by 3 bases, with 9 bases left in between. The CDR3 totals 14 residues. Germline CDR1 and CDR2: SGHTS and YDEGEE. This CDR3 is CASSLVGLHTEAFF. In DNA, the CDR3 is TGTGCCAGCAGCTTGGTAGGCCTTCACACTGAAGCTTTCTTT. Supplemented by reference TRBV5-8 and TRBJ1-1, the full variable domain reads EAGVTQSPTHLIKTRGQQATLRCSPISGHTSVYWYQQALGLGLQFLLWYDEGEERNRGNFPPRFSGRQFPNYSSELNVNALELEDSALYLCASSLVGLHTEAFFGQGTRLTVV.

This clonotype was seen ten or more times. The rearrangement joins TRBV6-1 to TRBJ2-1; D is unresolved. Per germline, CDR1 MNHNS and CDR2 SASEGT. V was trimmed by 7 bases and J by 7 bases, leaving 17 bases between them. The CDR3 consists of 14 residues. The CDR3 region has the DNA TGTGCCAGCATGGTGACTTTAGCAGCGAATGAGCAGTTCTTC. This translates into CASMVTLAANEQFF.

The table lists this clonotype with many counts. The rearrangement joins TRBV7-8 to TRBJ1-1; 7 nucleotides line up with TRBD1. The CDR3 has 16 amino acids. Losses at the gene ends were 1 base for V and 0 bases for J; bases not matched to a gene: 5. The germline CDR1 and CDR2 sequences are SGHVS and FQNEAQ. CDR3 in DNA: TGTGCCAGCAGCTTAGGACTAGGGGGCATGAACACTGAAGCTTTCTTT. It encodes CASSLGLGGMNTEAFF.

This chain joins TRBV18 and TRBJ1-1; TRBD1 agrees at 11 bases. The length of the CDR3 is 15 residues. Germline assignment: CDR1 KGHSH and CDR2 LQKENI. After removal of 6 bases from V and 6 bases from J, the junction contained 9 bases not matched to a gene. The CDR3 reads CASSTDRGRLAEAFF. Written as DNA, the CDR3 is TGTGCCAGCTCGACGGACAGGGGGCGATTGGCTGAAGCTTTCTTT.

The rearrangement uses TRBV18 and TRBJ2-7, with 10 bases aligning to TRBD1. V lost 3 bases and J lost 2; bases outside the gene matches: 7. CDR3 length: 16 amino acids. The germline CDR1 and CDR2 sequences are KGHSH and LQKENI. DNA of the CDR3: TGTGCCAGCTCACCCGTCCGGGACAGGGGTCCCTACGAGCAGTACTTC. This translates into CASSPVRDRGPYEQYF.

In its sample, this clonotype was seen a few times. The rearrangement uses TRBV13 and TRBJ2-7; TRBD2 matches at 12 bases. V was clipped by 5 bases and J by 3 bases; unmatched bases: 5. The CDR3 extends over 15 amino acids. Germline loops: CDR1 PRHDT, CDR2 FYEKMQ (reference sequence). In nucleotides, the CDR3 is TGTGCCAGCAGCGTAACTAGCGGGAGGATCTACGAGCAGTACTTC. It translates to CASSVTSGRIYEQYF.

The chain joins TRBV20-1 to TRBJ2-4, with a possible D match to TRBD1 (6 bases). In germline, CDR1 is DFQATT, CDR2 SNEGSKA (reference sequence). V shed 6 bases and J shed 0 bases, with 9 bases lying between them. There are 13 residues in the CDR3. In DNA, the CDR3 is TGCAGTGCGAAAGGGGGAGCCAAAAACATTCAGTACTTC. Residues: CSAKGGAKNIQYF.

J is TRBJ2-7 and V is TRBV20-1; 13 nucleotides agree with TRBD2. The CDR3 is made up of 16 amino acids. The germline V gene encodes CDR1 DFQATT and CDR2 SNEGSKA (reference sequence). The V gene end was trimmed by 0 bases and the J gene end by 1 base; junction bases not matched to a gene: 3. Here the CDR3 reads CSARDTSGRESYEQYF. CDR3 coding DNA: TGCAGTGCTAGAGATACTAGCGGGAGGGAATCCTACGAGCAGTACTTC.

This clonotype has just one count. At one of its ends the junction is not consistent with the germline gene, which may arise from a read error. The rearrangement uses TRBV19 and TRBJ1-1; the D gene is possibly TRBD1 (6 bases). The CDR3 extends over 13 amino acids. Germline V gene sequence: CDR1 LNHDA, CDR2 SQIVND (reference sequence). The CDR3 DNA reads TGTGCCGGTAGGACAGCTAGGAACACTGAAGCTTTCTTT. Translation: CAGRTARNTEAFF.

The CDR3 loop is CASSRAPGEGENIQYF. The CDR3, as DNA: TGTGCCAGTAGTAGAGCTCCAGGGGAAGGCGAAAACATTCAGTACTTC. The chain combines TRBV19 with TRBJ2-4, with D possibly matching TRBD1 (6 bases). The CDR3 length is 16 residues. The V gene's germline CDR1 is LNHDA and CDR2 SQIVND (reference sequence). Trimming removed 4 bases at V and 5 bases at J, with 18 bases between.